Listed below are T cell receptor beta chains from one sample, sequenced in a study of blood T cells in healthy people across ages. TCRdb re-analysed the 5' RACE reads in MiXCR, keeping a single row per CDR3 protein. The sample carries about a million distinct CDR3 sequences, roughly 47% recorded once. The source material was blood. Receptors were obtained from a woman aged 55-70 years in good health. The CDR3 runs from the conserved cysteine through the conserved F or W. A D gene is named only where the DNA matches it firmly. Clone size appears in some rows only: once, few, many, or a class for an expanded clone.

D	size	V	J	length	CDR3	DNA
TRBD1	few	TRBV15	TRBJ2-4	20	CATSIPRGQGLTEAKNIQYF	TGTGCCACCAGCATCCCGAGGGGACAGGGCCTAACGGAAGCCAAAAACATTCAGTACTTC
TRBD1	few	TRBV27	TRBJ2-7	16	CASSAYPGTGKYEQYF	TGTGCCAGCAGTGCTTACCCCGGGACAGGGAAGTACGAGCAGTACTTC
TRBD1	few	TRBV20-1	TRBJ2-3	13	CSARQGATDTQYF	TGCAGTGCCAGACAGGGGGCAACAGATACGCAGTATTTT
NA	few	TRBV4-1	TRBJ1-2	14	CASSSAGVSYGYTF	TGCGCCAGCAGCTCCGCCGGGGTTAGCTATGGCTACACCTTC
NA	few	TRBV12-3/TRBV12-4	TRBJ2-5	15	CASSLGLRTMETQYF	TGTGCCAGCAGTTTAGGTTTACGTACGATGGAGACCCAGTACTTC
NA	NA	TRBV20-1	TRBJ1-4	12	CSAPGTNEKLFF	TGCAGTGCCCCCGGGACAAATGAAAAACTGTTTTTT
TRBD2	NA	TRBV4-1	TRBJ2-7	17	CASSPIHHAGVEGEQYF	TGCGCCAGCAGCCCGATCCATCATGCGGGAGTAGAGGGCGAGCAGTACTTC
NA	NA	TRBV29-1	TRBJ2-5	11	CSVAGRETQYF	TGCAGCGTTGCCGGGCGGGAGACCCAGTACTTC
TRBD2	NA	TRBV20-1	TRBJ2-7	13	CSALGLVSHEQYF	TGCAGTGCCTTAGGACTAGTTTCCCACGAGCAGTACTTC
NA	few	TRBV27	TRBJ2-5	13	CASSLMDQETQYF	TGTGCCAGCAGTTTAATGGACCAAGAGACCCAGTACTTC
NA	NA	TRBV4-1	TRBJ1-1	18	CASSQLGVNRGGWTEAFF	TGCGCCAGCAGCCAACTCGGGGTAAACCGGGGCGGTTGGACTGAAGCTTTCTTT
TRBD2	NA	TRBV5-5	TRBJ2-3	17	CASSLRWGLAGIDTQYF	TGTGCCAGCAGCTTGCGGTGGGGACTAGCGGGTATAGATACGCAGTATTTT
NA	NA	TRBV11-2	TRBJ2-5	14	CASSLVPGPETQYF	TGTGCCAGCAGCTTAGTGCCAGGGCCAGAGACCCAGTACTTC
NA	few	TRBV19	TRBJ2-7	15	CASSIGPKLSYEQYF	TGTGCCAGTAGTATAGGCCCTAAATTATCCTACGAGCAGTACTTC
TRBD2	NA	TRBV4-1	TRBJ2-5	16	CASSQDAGVGRETQYF	TGCGCCAGCAGCCAAGATGCGGGAGTTGGAAGAGAGACCCAGTACTTC
TRBD1	once	TRBV28	TRBJ2-7	15	CASSFPPTGTCEQYF	TGTGCCAGCAGTTTCCCTCCGACAGGGACCTGCGAGCAGTACTTC
TRBD2	NA	TRBV9	TRBJ2-7	13	CASSPGGFYEQYF	TGTGCCAGCAGCCCCGGGGGGTTCTACGAGCAGTACTTC
NA	NA	TRBV7-2	TRBJ2-4	16	CASSFQGTNAKNIQYF	TGTGCCAGCAGCTTTCAGGGGACGAATGCCAAAAACATTCAGTACTTC
TRBD2	many	TRBV5-1	TRBJ2-3	16	CASSQTSGISTDTQYF	TGCGCCAGCAGCCAAACGAGCGGGATAAGCACAGATACGCAGTATTTT
NA	NA	TRBV7-9	TRBJ2-7	14	CASSSGAGDDEQYF	TGTGCCAGCAGCTCAGGGGCGGGGGACGACGAGCAGTACTTC
TRBD1	many	TRBV29-1	TRBJ2-7	14	CSVEARDRGYEQYF	TGCAGCGTTGAAGCACGGGACAGGGGCTACGAGCAGTACTTC
TRBD2	many	TRBV4-1	TRBJ2-5	20	CASSQDSGGLAGDRLETQYF	TGCGCCAGCAGCCAAGATTCCGGAGGATTAGCGGGAGATCGGCTGGAGACCCAGTACTTC
NA	NA	TRBV28	TRBJ1-1	14	CASRSGPGGRRAFF	TGTGCCAGCAGGTCGGGGCCGGGGGGGCGCAGGGCTTTCTTT
NA	NA	TRBV20-1	TRBJ2-7	15	CSAPDLGESHYEQYF	TGCAGTGCTCCCGATCTCGGCGAGTCCCACTACGAGCAGTACTTC
NA	NA	TRBV4-2	TRBJ2-7	15	CASSQASGHSYEQYF	TGTGCCAGCAGCCAAGCCAGCGGGCACTCCTACGAGCAGTACTTC
NA	few	TRBV3-1	TRBJ2-4	15	CASSQYRDDKNIQYF	TGTGCCAGCAGCCAATATCGGGACGACAAAAACATTCAGTACTTC
NA	few	TRBV15	TRBJ2-7	15	CATSTGLLITDEQYF	TGTGCCACCAGCACGGGACTCCTAATAACGGACGAGCAGTACTTC
NA	NA	TRBV7-2	TRBJ2-7	13	CASSPWGGYEQYF	TGTGCCAGCAGCCCTTGGGGTGGCTACGAGCAGTACTTC
NA	NA	TRBV7-8	TRBJ1-4	14	CASSLAGVNGKLFF	TGTGCCAGCAGCTTAGCGGGGGTGAACGGAAAACTGTTTTTT
NA	once	TRBV4-1	TRBJ2-2	19	CAGSRQGSGAGSNTGELFF	TGCGCCGGCAGCCGCCAGGGGTCAGGTGCAGGCTCGAACACCGGGGAGCTGTTTTTT
NA	NA	TRBV18	TRBJ1-2	14	CASSPGLDGWSYTF	TGTGCCAGCTCACCAGGACTGGACGGATGGAGCTACACCTTC
NA	NA	TRBV27	TRBJ2-7	15	CASSLGGWSSYEQYF	TGTGCCAGCAGTTTAGGGGGCTGGAGCTCCTACGAGCAGTACTTC